These 22 T cell receptor beta chains originate from one sample sequenced in a study of cytomegalovirus exposure and HLA in healthy donors. Primers: 60 Vbeta forward and 13 Jbeta reverse. Data came from immunoSEQ multiplex PCR; TCRdb stores just in-frame clones and leaves some out. The sample contains 210,000 or so clones, 77% of which appear only once. The specimen sequenced was PBMCs. These receptors were obtained from a woman aged 60-75 years in good health and CMV-seropositive.

The chain has TRBV18 and TRBJ2-7, with TRBD2 identical over 10 bases. V lost 1 base, J lost 5 bases, and 11 bases stayed unmatched. The CDR3 consists of 17 residues. Germline V lookup: CDR1 KGHSH, CDR2 LQKENI. The CDR3 is CASSPHNILAGVNEQYF. The DNA for the CDR3 is TGTGCCAGCTCACCACATAACATTCTAGCGGGAGTAAACGAGCAGTACTTC.

This chain uses TRBV6-5 with TRBJ2-7, with TRBD1 identical over 7 bases. The CDR3 runs 14 residues. Trimming removed 3 bases from V and 6 bases from J; junction bases left unmatched: 8. CDR1 MNHEY and CDR2 SVGAGI come from the germline V gene. The CDR3 DNA sequence: TGTGCCAGCAGTTATCGTCGACAGGGCAGCGAGCAGTACTTC. It encodes CASSYRRQGSEQYF.

This clone was counted a few times. V gene TRBV6-6 combines with J gene TRBJ1-2; 7 bases fit TRBD1. This CDR3 has 14 residues. V was pared by 2 bases and J by 4 bases, with 4 bases of the junction left unmatched. Germline CDR1 reads MNHNY; CDR2 reads SVGAGI (reference sequence). The CDR3 region is CASSYRGTAYGYTF. For the CDR3, the DNA is TGTGCCAGCAGTTACCGCGGGACAGCCTATGGCTACACCTTC.

This chain uses TRBV9 with TRBJ1-2, with 8 nucleotides matching TRBD1. Trimming took 4 bases from V and 4 from J; bases not matched to a gene: 9. In germline, CDR1 is SGDLS, CDR2 YYNGEE. This CDR3 has 15 amino acids. This CDR3 is CASSTRGQGAYGYTF. CDR3 nucleotides: TGTGCCAGCAGCACCCGGGGGCAGGGGGCCTATGGCTACACCTTC.

To note about this clone: The sample contains more than one DNA sequence encoding this CDR3. The chain is built from TRBV5-4 and TRBJ2-7, with 9 bases lining up with TRBD1. This CDR3 comprises 14 residues. V shed 4 bases and J 2 bases; nucleotides not matched to a gene: 4. Germline values: CDR1 SGHNT, CDR2 YYREEE (reference sequence). The CDR3 is CASSARDRAYEQYF. The CDR3 nucleotides are TGTGCCAGCAGCGCCCGGGACAGGGCCTACGAGCAGTACTTC.

A few counts support this clone. The chain links TRBV29-1 to TRBJ2-7, with TRBD2 matching over 11 bases. From germline, CDR1 is SQVTM and CDR2 ANQGSEA. V lost 6 bases and J lost 3; bases outside the gene matches: 10. This CDR3 contains 15 residues. The CDR3: CSVAEGTSGFYEQYF. CDR3 coding DNA: TGCAGCGTGGCCGAGGGGACTAGCGGTTTCTACGAGCAGTACTTC.

This clone was picked up a small number of times. J is TRBJ1-2 and V is TRBV10-3; D might be TRBD1 (6 bases). CDR3 length equals 13 residues. In germline, CDR1 is ENHRY, CDR2 SYGVKD. V lost 3 bases and J lost 6, with 11 bases in between. CDR3 DNA sequence: TGTGCCATCAGTGATTGGCCAGGGGATGGCTACACCTTC. Its translation is CAISDWPGDGYTF.

V usage is TRBV11-2 and J usage is TRBJ2-1, with no clear D. Trimming took 8 bases from V and 4 from J, leaving 12 bases between them. The CDR3 runs to 13 residues. The germline CDR1 and CDR2 sequences are SGHAT and FQNNGV. The DNA for the CDR3 is TGTGCCAGCGTCTCCCGGGTTTACAATGAGCAGTTCTTC. As protein: CASVSRVYNEQFF.

The chain combines TRBV6-1 with TRBJ2-3; 12 bases fit TRBD2. The CDR3 extends over 15 amino acids. Per the germline V gene, CDR1 is MNHNS and CDR2 is SASEGT. After removal of 8 bases from V and 7 bases from J, the junction contained 10 bases not matched to a gene. CDR3 DNA: TGTGCCAGCCGACGACTAGCGGGGGCCCAATATACGCAGTATTTT. It encodes CASRRLAGAQYTQYF.

This clone is a singleton in its sample. This rearrangement joins TRBV5-4 to TRBJ2-7, with D possibly being TRBD1 (5 bases). CDR1 SGHNT and CDR2 YYREEE come from the germline V gene (reference sequence). V shed 5 bases and J shed 3 bases, with 12 bases lying between them. The length of the CDR3 is 13 residues. In DNA, the CDR3 is TGTGCCAGCAGGGCAGGGCTAAACTACGAGCAGTACTTC. Translating gives CASRAGLNYEQYF.

The chain is built from TRBV7-2 and TRBJ1-2; the match to TRBD1 covers 7 bases. Germline CDR1 SGHTA, CDR2 FQGNSA. The CDR3 loop spans 14 amino acids. The V gene end was trimmed by 1 base and the J gene end by 6 bases; junction bases not matched to a gene: 5. CDR3 nucleotide sequence: TGTGCCAGCAGCTTAGAGGGCAGGGGGAATGGCTACACCTTC. This codes for CASSLEGRGNGYTF.

The chain combines TRBV29-1 with TRBJ2-7; tentative D call: TRBD2 (6 bases). The V end was cut by 0 bases, the J end by 3 bases, with 15 bases between. Per the germline V gene, CDR1 is SQVTM and CDR2 is ANQGSEA. The CDR3 consists of 15 residues. The CDR3 bases are TGCAGCGTTGAAGACTCCGGGGGTACTAACTACGAGCAGTACTTC. Translated: CSVEDSGGTNYEQYF.

CDR3 region: CASSLVDRLSEQYF. CDR3 nucleotide sequence: TGTGCCAGCAGCTTAGTAGACAGGCTGAGCGAGCAGTACTTC. The gene calls are TRBV13 and TRBJ2-7; D perhaps matches TRBD1 (6 bases). Germline lookup yields CDR1 PRHDT and CDR2 FYEKMQ (reference sequence). The CDR3 runs to 14 residues. The V and J ends lost 1 base and 6 bases respectively, with 13 bases between them. Variable domain in full (rest from reference TRBV13 and TRBJ2-7): AAGVIQSPRHLIKEKRETATLKCYPIPRHDTVYWYQQGPGQDPQFLISFYEKMQSDKGSIPDRFSAQQFSDYHSELNMSSLELGDSALYFCASSLVDRLSEQYFGPGTRLTVT.

The chain recombines TRBV2 with TRBJ2-3, with 13 bases identical to TRBD2. Trimming took 8 bases from V and 3 from J; bases not matched to a gene: 8. The CDR3 loop spans 16 amino acids. CDR1 SNHLY and CDR2 FYNNEI come from the germline V gene. CDR3 loop: CASQLAGGVPTDTQYF. CDR3 DNA sequence: TGTGCCAGCCAACTAGCGGGAGGGGTCCCGACAGATACGCAGTATTTT.

This chain connects TRBV7-9 to TRBJ2-1, with 7 nucleotides matching TRBD2. The junction had 5 bases not matched to a gene; V was cut back by 6 bases and J by 0 bases. Germline-derived CDR1 and CDR2 are SEHNR and FQNEAQ (reference sequence). The CDR3 is 15 amino acids. The CDR3 is CASRRAGSSYNEQFF. The CDR3 coding sequence is TGTGCCAGCAGGCGAGCGGGAAGCTCCTACAATGAGCAGTTCTTC.

In its sample, this clone was seen once. The V and J genes are TRBV7-8 and TRBJ1-2, with unresolved D. The CDR3 has 13 amino acids. Germline V gene sequence: CDR1 SGHVS, CDR2 FQNEAQ. V shed 4 bases and J shed 8 bases, with 14 bases lying between them. The CDR3 here is CASSSLRREGYTF. CDR3 bases: TGTGCCAGCAGCTCCTTGAGGAGGGAAGGCTACACCTTC. The full variable domain, rest sourced from reference TRBV7-8 and TRBJ1-2, is GAGVSQSPRYKVAKRGQDVALRCDPISGHVSLFWYQQALGQGPEFLTYFQNEAQLDKSGLPSDRFFAERPEGSVSTLKIQRTQQEDSAVYLCASSSLRREGYTFGSGTRLTVV.

The rearrangement links TRBV5-1 to TRBJ2-3; possible D gene TRBD2, 5 bases. V lost 0 bases, J lost 2 bases, and 10 bases lay in between. CDR1 is SGHRS and CDR2 is YFSETQ in the germline V gene. CDR3 length equals 15 residues. For the CDR3, the DNA is TGCGCCAGCAGCTTGGTTGGGAGAACCACAGATACGCAGTATTTT. Protein product: CASSLVGRTTDTQYF. The variable domain in full, completed from reference TRBV5-1 and TRBJ2-3, reads KAGVTQTPRYLIKTRGQQVTLSCSPISGHRSVSWYQQTPGQGLQFLFEYFSETQRNKGNFPGRFSGRQFSNSRSEMNVSTLELGDSALYLCASSLVGRTTDTQYFGPGTRLTVL.

Comment on this clone: The same CDR3 can be traced to other DNA sequences in this sample. The rearrangement uses TRBV5-1 and TRBJ1-1, with D tentatively TRBD1 (5 bases). Between the trimmed V and J ends, which lost 4 bases and 1 base, there was a span of 8 bases. The CDR3 has 13 residues. In germline, CDR1 is SGHRS, CDR2 YFSETQ. As DNA, the CDR3 is TGCGCCAGCAGCCCCCAGGGGAACACTGAAGCTTTCTTT. Encoded protein: CASSPQGNTEAFF.

The V call is TRBV18, the J call TRBJ2-7, with D maybe TRBD1 (6 bases). There are 14 residues in the CDR3. V was shortened by 0 bases and J by 4 bases, with 10 bases between the two germline ends. Germline V gives CDR1 KGHSH, CDR2 LQKENI. The CDR3 sequence: CASSPPTQGYEQYF. CDR3 DNA: TGTGCCAGCTCACCACCGACTCAGGGGTACGAGCAGTACTTC.

The chain carries TRBV2 and TRBJ1-5; possibly TRBD1 for D (6 bases). V was pared by 8 bases and J by 0 bases, with 11 bases between. The CDR3 loop spans 14 amino acids. CDR1 is SNHLY and CDR2 is FYNNEI in the germline V gene. CDR3 protein: CASRGQISNQPQHF. CDR3 in DNA: TGTGCCAGCCGTGGACAGATTAGCAATCAGCCCCAGCATTTT.

V usage is TRBV27 and J usage is TRBJ1-2; 10 positions agree with TRBD1. The CDR3 extends over 16 amino acids. In germline, CDR1 is MNHEY, CDR2 SMNVEV (reference sequence). V trimming: 1 base; J trimming: 8 bases; junction bases outside the gene matches: 10. The CDR3: CASSLLGNGQGGGYTF. The CDR3 DNA is TGTGCCAGCAGTTTATTAGGCAACGGACAGGGGGGCGGCTACACCTTC.

The chain combines TRBV2 with TRBJ2-7, with 8 nucleotides matching TRBD2. The CDR3 loop spans 15 amino acids. The germline gives CDR1 SNHLY, CDR2 FYNNEI. The V and J ends lost 7 bases and 6 bases, in that order; junction bases with no gene match: 14. CDR3 sequence (DNA): TGTGCCAGCATCCTCGAGGGACTAGTCGGGTTCGAGCAGTACTTC. Translating gives CASILEGLVGFEQYF. The variable domain in full, with the rest retrieved from reference TRBV2 and TRBJ2-7, is EPEVTQTPSHQVTQMGQEVILRCVPISNHLYFYWYRQILGQKVEFLVSFYNNEISEKSEIFDDQFSVERPDGSNFTLKIRSTKLEDSAMYFCASILEGLVGFEQYFGPGTRLTVT.